The clone carrying this T cell receptor (beta chain) occurred many times. Its target is not known. This record comes from a study of T cells in Graves' hyperthyroidism and ophthalmopathy. On the study more broadly: Sampling of peripheral blood happened at initial diagnosis, prior to any treatment.

Uncontrolled infection, other autoimmune disease, pregnancy or lactation excluded patients. V lost 7 bases and J 9 bases, leaving 13 bases between the germline ends. This CDR3 spans 13 amino acids. CDR1 is SGHAT and CDR2 is FQNNGV in the germline V gene. Study-wide points: It was a median approximately 7.1 months before onset that the model predicted ophthalmopathy.

Amplification of TCR beta CDR3 regions was performed using RNA transcripts as template. In the first-round RT-PCR of the TCR CDR3, the HTBI primer set was used. One entry per CDR3 protein results from TCRdb running MiXCR on the multiplex PCR reads. The sample records around 760,000 distinct CDR3 sequences, about 35% being singletons. Sequencing used blood. The clonotype originates from a middle-aged woman with Graves' hyperthyroidism. The V call is TRBV11-2, the J call TRBJ1-6; tentatively, D is TRBD1 (5 bases). The CDR3 loop is CASTQEGSSPLHF. The CDR3 DNA reads as TGTGCCAGCACCCAGGAGGGGAGTTCACCCCTCCACTTT.